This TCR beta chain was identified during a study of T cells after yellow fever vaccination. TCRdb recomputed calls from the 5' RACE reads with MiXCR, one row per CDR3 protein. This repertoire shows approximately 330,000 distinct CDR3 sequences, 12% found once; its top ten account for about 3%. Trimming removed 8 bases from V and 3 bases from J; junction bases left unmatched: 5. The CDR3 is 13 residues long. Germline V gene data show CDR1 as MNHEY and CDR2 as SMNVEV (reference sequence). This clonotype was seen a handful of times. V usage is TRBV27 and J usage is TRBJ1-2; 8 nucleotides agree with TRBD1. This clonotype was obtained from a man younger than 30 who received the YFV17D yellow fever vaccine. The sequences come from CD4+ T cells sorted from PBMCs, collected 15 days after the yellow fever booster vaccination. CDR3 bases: TGTGCCAGCGGGGGACAGGTCTACTATGGCTACACCTTC. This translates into CASGGQVYYGYTF.